The rows below give T cell receptor beta chains drawn from one sample of a study of PD-L1 blockade in urothelial cancer. TCRdb's table, derived via immunoSEQ multiplex PCR, lists solely in-frame clones and lacks some. The repertoire consists of about 45,000 clones, with 75% to 95% occurring once and the leading ten covering 6% to 8%. The source was PBMCs, collected around atezolizumab (anti-PD-L1) treatment. The receptors were gathered from a man in his sixties or seventies with urothelial cancer. Each CDR3 is given with its conserved first and last residue. The D gene is left open where the match is weak. The size of a clone is reported for some rows only, either as once, few or many, or as a class for expanded clones.

clone size,D gene,V gene,J gene,CDR3 DNA,CDR3 protein
-,-,TRBV25-1,TRBJ1-2,TGTGCCAGCAGTGGACAGGTCTATGGCTACACCTTC,CASSGQVYGYTF
-,TRBD1,TRBV18,TRBJ2-6,TGTGCCAGCTCACGTACAGGGGGCGCACCCGGGGCCAACGTCCTGACTTTC,CASSRTGGAPGANVLTF
-,TRBD1,TRBV5-6,TRBJ1-2,TGTGCCAGCAGCTTGGTGGGACAGCCGCTAGGCTACACCTTC,CASSLVGQPLGYTF
few,TRBD1,TRBV19,TRBJ1-2,TGTGCCAGTAGTAGCGGACAGGGTGTCTCTAACTATGGCTACACCTTC,CASSSGQGVSNYGYTF
-,TRBD1,TRBV5-6,TRBJ2-5,TGTGCCAGCAGCTTACCGACAGGGATCAAGACCCAGTACTTC,CASSLPTGIKTQYF
-,TRBD1,TRBV5-1,TRBJ1-1,TGCGCCAGCAGCCAGCTGTCGGGGACAGGGAACACTGAAGCTTTCTTT,CASSQLSGTGNTEAFF
-,TRBD1,TRBV19,TRBJ2-2,TGTGCCAGTAGTATAGCTGCAGGGGGAACCGGGGAGCTGTTTTTT,CASSIAAGGTGELFF
-,-,TRBV18,TRBJ1-1,TGTGCCAGCTCACCGCTCGCCGGGGCTTTCTTT,CASSPLAGAFF
-,TRBD1,TRBV5-1,TRBJ1-4,TGCGCCAGCAGCGATACAGGGGGCTCAGGAAAACTGTTTTTT,CASSDTGGSGKLFF
-,-,TRBV5-1,TRBJ2-5,TGCGCCAGCAGTCGGGGGGAGACCCAGTACTTC,CASSRGETQYF
-,-,TRBV27,TRBJ2-1,TGTGCCAGCAGTTTCGACAGCTCCTACAATGAGCAGTTCTTC,CASSFDSSYNEQFF
-,-,TRBV10-3,TRBJ1-2,TGTGCCACAACGGGGACACCACACTATGGCTACACCTTC,CATTGTPHYGYTF
few,TRBD2,TRBV11-2,TRBJ2-3,TGTGCCAGCAGCTTAGACCTCTTAGCGGGAGGAGGAGATACGCAGTATTTT,CASSLDLLAGGGDTQYF
-,TRBD2,TRBV27,TRBJ2-5,TGTGCCAGCAGTCCCGGGAGGGCCTTAGAGACCCAGTACTTC,CASSPGRALETQYF
-,TRBD1,TRBV5-1,TRBJ1-1,TGCGCCAGCAGCTTCAGGGGGCGCGGGACTGAAGCTTTCTTT,CASSFRGRGTEAFF
few,TRBD1,TRBV7-2,TRBJ2-7,TGTGCCAGCAGCTTCCGGGACAGGCCCGAGCAGTACTTC,CASSFRDRPEQYF
-,-,TRBV5-4,TRBJ2-7,TGTGCCAGCAGTTACGGACAGCCGTACTACGAGCAGTACTTC,CASSYGQPYYEQYF
-,-,TRBV19,TRBJ2-3,TGTGCCACCAAGCCCCCGGGCACAGATACGCAGTATTTT,CATKPPGTDTQYF
-,TRBD2,TRBV4-1,TRBJ2-2,TGCGCCAGCAGAGGGGCGGGAGCCGGGGAGCTGTTTTTT,CASRGAGAGELFF
once,TRBD2,TRBV25-1,TRBJ2-5,TGTGCCAGCAGTCGAGCGGGAGCGGGGGAGACCCAGTACTTC,CASSRAGAGETQYF
-,-,TRBV6-1,TRBJ2-5,TGTGCCAGCAGTCCCCGCGCAGAGACCCAGTACTTC,CASSPRAETQYF
-,-,TRBV5-1,TRBJ2-2,TGCGCCAGCAGCTTCGCGGACACCGGGGAGCTGTTTTTT,CASSFADTGELFF
-,-,TRBV7-3,TRBJ2-5,TGTGCCAGCAGCTTAAATCTTTATGAGACCCAGTACTTC,CASSLNLYETQYF
once,TRBD1,TRBV4-1,TRBJ1-6,TGCGCCAGCAGCCAAGGGACAGGGGCGTCGTTGGGATCTTCACCCCTCCACTTT,CASSQGTGASLGSSPLHF
-,-,TRBV19,TRBJ2-2,TGTGCCAGTAGCCCGAATCGGGGGGAGCTGTTTTTT,CASSPNRGELFF
-,TRBD1,TRBV6-1,TRBJ1-5,TGTGCCAGCAGTGTTGGTGGACAGGGGACCAATCAGCCCCAGCATTTT,CASSVGGQGTNQPQHF
-,TRBD1,TRBV27,TRBJ1-4,TGTGCCAGCAGCGCCGGGACAGGGGGCGGAAAACTGTTTTTT,CASSAGTGGGKLFF
-,-,TRBV7-3,TRBJ1-4,TGTGCCAGCAGCCGCATCAGGGGTGAAAAACTGTTTTTT,CASSRIRGEKLFF
-,-,TRBV28,TRBJ2-7,TGTGCCAGCAGTTTAGAGAGCGGTTCCTACGAGCAGTACTTC,CASSLESGSYEQYF
-,TRBD2,TRBV5-4,TRBJ2-5,TGTGCCAGCAGCTCTCTGGCGGGAGGACTAAATAACCAAGAGACCCAGTACTTC,CASSSLAGGLNNQETQYF
-,TRBD1,TRBV11-2,TRBJ2-7,TGTGCCAGCAGGGATCCCGGGACAGCCATCTACGAGCAGTACTTC,CASRDPGTAIYEQYF
-,TRBD2,TRBV9,TRBJ2-1,TGTGCCAGCAGCGAGCGGGAGGGCTCATACAATGAGCAGTTCTTC,CASSEREGSYNEQFF
-,-,TRBV20-1,TRBJ2-1,TGCAGTGCTAGAGGGGCCCTCGAGCAGTTCTTC,CSARGALEQFF
-,TRBD2,TRBV5-6,TRBJ2-7,TGTGCCAGCAGCTTCGGACTAGCAATGAGCTCCTACGAGCAGTACTTC,CASSFGLAMSSYEQYF
-,-,TRBV25-1,TRBJ2-3,TGTGCCAGCAGTGAATTAGGGGGAAGGACAGATACGCAGTATTTT,CASSELGGRTDTQYF
-,TRBD1,TRBV30,TRBJ1-2,TGTGCCTGGTTGACAGGGTCTGGCTATGGCTACACCTTC,CAWLTGSGYGYTF
-,TRBD2,TRBV5-4,TRBJ2-1,TGTGCCAGCAGCCCCGGGACTAGCGTTTATTACAATGAGCAGTTCTTC,CASSPGTSVYYNEQFF
-,TRBD1,TRBV19,TRBJ1-2,TGTGCCAGTAGTATAGCCTCGACAGGGGGCTATGGCTACACCTTC,CASSIASTGGYGYTF
-,TRBD1,TRBV12-5,TRBJ2-7,TGTGCTAGTGGTTTCGCACTCCGGGACAGAGAAACCTACGAGCAGTACTTC,CASGFALRDRETYEQYF
-,-,TRBV7-9,TRBJ1-6,TGTGCCAGCAGCCCGCGAGGCTATGATTCACCCCTCCACTTT,CASSPRGYDSPLHF
-,-,TRBV7-2,TRBJ1-5,TGTGCCAGCAGCCTTAGGGCAGGGGATCAGCCCCAGCATTTT,CASSLRAGDQPQHF
-,-,TRBV29-1,TRBJ2-7,TGCAGCGTTGCCACATCGCCCGGGGACATAGAGCGGTACTTC,CSVATSPGDIERYF
-,-,TRBV11-3,TRBJ2-1,TGTGCCAGCAGCTTAGGCGGGCCCTGGGAGCGGACCTACAATGAGCAGTTCTTC,CASSLGGPWERTYNEQFF
-,-,TRBV6-6,TRBJ2-7,TGTGCCAGCAGTTATGGGAGATACGAGCAGTACTTC,CASSYGRYEQYF
-,TRBD2,TRBV19,TRBJ2-3,TGTGCCAGTAAACTAGCGGGAAGCACAGATACGCAGTATTTT,CASKLAGSTDTQYF
-,TRBD1,TRBV11-2,TRBJ1-3,TGTGCCAGCTCGGTGGGGACAGGGGGCTTCGTGAGGGGAAACACCATATATTTT,CASSVGTGGFVRGNTIYF
-,TRBD2,TRBV2,TRBJ2-5,TGTGCCAGCAGGGGTCTAGCGGGTGGAGAGACCCAGTACTTC,CASRGLAGGETQYF
-,-,TRBV2,TRBJ1-5,TGTGCCAGCAGTGACAGGGTAAGCAATCAGCCCCAGCATTTT,CASSDRVSNQPQHF
-,-,TRBV7-9,TRBJ1-5,TGTGCCAGCAGCTTCGGGAGCGACCAGCCCCAGCATTTT,CASSFGSDQPQHF
-,-,TRBV27,TRBJ1-1,TGTGCCAGCAGTTATCAGGGTGCTGTTAGGAACACTGAAGCTTTCTTT,CASSYQGAVRNTEAFF
-,-,TRBV7-9,TRBJ1-2,TGTGCCAGCTCGACAGTCCATGGCTACACCTTC,CASSTVHGYTF
-,TRBD2,TRBV18,TRBJ2-3,TGTGCCAGCTCGGGACTAGCGGGGGGAGGGGCCACAGATACGCAGTATTTT,CASSGLAGGGATDTQYF
-,TRBD1,TRBV7-2,TRBJ2-7,TGTGCCAGCAGCTTAGAAAGGGGGCCCTACGAGCAGTACTTC,CASSLERGPYEQYF
-,-,TRBV5-1,TRBJ2-1,TGCGCCAGTGCGACAGTCTCCTACAATGAGCAGTTCTTC,CASATVSYNEQFF
-,TRBD2,TRBV7-9,TRBJ2-3,TGTGCCAGCAGCTCCCGGAGGTTTGGAGCGGGACTTTCTCCAGATACGCAGTATTTT,CASSSRRFGAGLSPDTQYF
once,TRBD1,TRBV10-3,TRBJ1-4,TGTGCCATCAAAGGGACAGCTAATGAAAAACTGTTTTTT,CAIKGTANEKLFF
once,-,TRBV18,TRBJ1-1,TGTGCCAGCTCACCAGGTCAGGCGGGCGGTGAAGCTTTCTTT,CASSPGQAGGEAFF
once,TRBD1,TRBV6-1,TRBJ2-7,TGTGCCAGCAGTACCGGGACAGGGATTTCCTACGAGCAGTACTTC,CASSTGTGISYEQYF
once,TRBD2,TRBV12-5,TRBJ2-5,TGTGCTAGTGGCCGCGGGGGCCAAGAGACCCAGTACTTC,CASGRGGQETQYF
-,TRBD1,TRBV5-4,TRBJ1-3,TGTGCCAGCAGCCCAGGCGGCGGCCAGGGGGCAGGAGGAAACACCATATATTTT,CASSPGGGQGAGGNTIYF